Listed here are 2 T cell receptor beta chains from one sample, sequenced in a study of CD8+ T cells in alopecia areata. RNA, once extracted, was reverse transcribed into cDNA for use as the sequencing template. TCRdb's table, derived via immunoSEQ multiplex PCR, lists solely in-frame clones and lacks some. Among over 200,000 clones, roughly 57% were seen once, and the ten largest hold 0.45%. The sample consisted of CD4+ T cells sorted from blood, taken at week 0. These receptors were collected from a human donor with alopecia areata.

The genes are TRBV2 and TRBJ2-2; D is uncertain. Per germline, CDR1 SNHLY and CDR2 FYNNEI. The V end lost 8 bases, the J end lost 4 bases, and 11 bases lay between the germline ends. The CDR3 runs to 13 residues. The CDR3 loop is CASDPNSTGELFF. CDR3 coding DNA: TGTGCCAGCGACCCAAACAGCACCGGGGAGCTGTTTTTT.

Only a few counts were recorded for this clone. The V call is TRBV9, the J call TRBJ1-1; D ambiguous. V dropped 0 bases and J dropped 4 bases, with 7 bases sitting between them. In germline, CDR1 is SGDLS, CDR2 YYNGEE. The CDR3 covers 13 residues. CDR3 bases: TGTGCCAGCAGCGTAGACTTTGGCACTGAAGCTTTCTTT. It translates to CASSVDFGTEAFF.